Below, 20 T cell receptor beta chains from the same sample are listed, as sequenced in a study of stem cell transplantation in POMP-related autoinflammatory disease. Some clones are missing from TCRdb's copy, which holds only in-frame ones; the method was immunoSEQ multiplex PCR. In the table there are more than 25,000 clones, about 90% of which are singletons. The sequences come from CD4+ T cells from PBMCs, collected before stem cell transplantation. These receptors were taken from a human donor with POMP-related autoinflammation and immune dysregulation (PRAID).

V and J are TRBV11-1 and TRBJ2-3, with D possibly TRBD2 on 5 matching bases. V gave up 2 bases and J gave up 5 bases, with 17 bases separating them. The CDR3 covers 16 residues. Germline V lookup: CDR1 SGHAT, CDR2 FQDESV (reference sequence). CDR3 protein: CASSLRPSSVKDTQYF. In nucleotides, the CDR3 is TGTGCCAGCAGCTTACGGCCTAGCTCGGTCAAAGATACGCAGTATTTT.

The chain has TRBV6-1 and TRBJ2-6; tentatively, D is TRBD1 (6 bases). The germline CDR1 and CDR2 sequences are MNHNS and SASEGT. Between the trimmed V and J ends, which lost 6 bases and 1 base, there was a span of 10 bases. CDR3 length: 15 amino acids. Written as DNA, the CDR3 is TGTGCCAGCAGGATAACAGGGTCTGGGGCCAACGTCCTGACTTTC. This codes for CASRITGSGANVLTF.

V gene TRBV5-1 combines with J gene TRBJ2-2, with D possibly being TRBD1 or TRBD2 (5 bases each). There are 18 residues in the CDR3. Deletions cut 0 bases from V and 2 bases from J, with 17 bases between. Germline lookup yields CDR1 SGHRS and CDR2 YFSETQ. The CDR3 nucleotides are TGCGCCAGCAGCTTGGCCGGGACGGGATCCTCCAACACCGGGGAGCTGTTTTTT. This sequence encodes CASSLAGTGSSNTGELFF.

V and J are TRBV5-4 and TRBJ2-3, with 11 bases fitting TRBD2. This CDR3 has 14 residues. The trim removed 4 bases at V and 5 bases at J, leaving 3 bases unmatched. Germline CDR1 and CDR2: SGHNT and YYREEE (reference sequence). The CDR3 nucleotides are TGTGCCAGCAGCCCTGGACTAGCGGGAGATACGCAGTATTTT. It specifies CASSPGLAGDTQYF.

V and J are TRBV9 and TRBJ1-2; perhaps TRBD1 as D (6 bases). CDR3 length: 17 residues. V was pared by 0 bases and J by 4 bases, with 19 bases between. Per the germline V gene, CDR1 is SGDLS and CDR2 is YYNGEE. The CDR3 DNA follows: TGTGCCAGCAGCGTAGGGGTTTTAGGGCAGGGGAGCTATGGCTACACCTTC. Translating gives CASSVGVLGQGSYGYTF.

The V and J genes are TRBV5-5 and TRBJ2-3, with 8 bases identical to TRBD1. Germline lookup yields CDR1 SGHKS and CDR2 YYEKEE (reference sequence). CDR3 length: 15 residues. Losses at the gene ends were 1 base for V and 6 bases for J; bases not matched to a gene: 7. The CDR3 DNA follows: TGTGCCAGCAGCTTGACAGGGGGTAAGGGTGATACGCAGTATTTT. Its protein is CASSLTGGKGDTQYF.

The chain's CDR3 is CASSVLAGDSYEQYF. The CDR3 region has the DNA TGTGCCAGCAGTGTGCTGGCAGGGGACAGCTACGAGCAGTACTTC. This chain links TRBV6-4 with TRBJ2-7, with 7 bases aligning to TRBD1. Germline V gene lookup returns CDR1 MRHNA and CDR2 SNTAGT. CDR3 length: 15 residues. Trimming took 4 bases from V and 3 from J; bases not matched to a gene: 9.

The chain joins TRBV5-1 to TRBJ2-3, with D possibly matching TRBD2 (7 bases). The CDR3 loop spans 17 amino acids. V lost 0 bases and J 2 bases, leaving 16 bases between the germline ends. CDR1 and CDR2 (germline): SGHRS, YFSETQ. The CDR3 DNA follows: TGCGCCAGCAGCTTGGGATCGGCGGGGGCCTTCACAGATACGCAGTATTTT. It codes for CASSLGSAGAFTDTQYF.

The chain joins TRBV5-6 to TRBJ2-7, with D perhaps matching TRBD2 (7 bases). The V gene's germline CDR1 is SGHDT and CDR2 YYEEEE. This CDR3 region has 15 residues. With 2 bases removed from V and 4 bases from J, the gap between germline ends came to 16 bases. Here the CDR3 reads CASSFSPGGGYEQYF. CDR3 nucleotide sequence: TGTGCCAGCAGCTTTTCTCCGGGGGGCGGGTACGAGCAGTACTTC.

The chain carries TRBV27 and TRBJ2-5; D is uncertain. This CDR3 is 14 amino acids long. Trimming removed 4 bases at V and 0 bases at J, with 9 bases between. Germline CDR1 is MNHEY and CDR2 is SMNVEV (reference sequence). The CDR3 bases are TGTGCCAGCAGTTCGATATCGTACCAAGAGACCCAGTACTTC. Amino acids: CASSSISYQETQYF.

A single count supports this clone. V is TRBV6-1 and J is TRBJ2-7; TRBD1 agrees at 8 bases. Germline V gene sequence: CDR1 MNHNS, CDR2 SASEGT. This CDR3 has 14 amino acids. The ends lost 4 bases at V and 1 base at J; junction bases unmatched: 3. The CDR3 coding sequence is TGTGCCAGCAGTGTACAGGGGGGTTCCTACGAGCAGTACTTC. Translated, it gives CASSVQGGSYEQYF.

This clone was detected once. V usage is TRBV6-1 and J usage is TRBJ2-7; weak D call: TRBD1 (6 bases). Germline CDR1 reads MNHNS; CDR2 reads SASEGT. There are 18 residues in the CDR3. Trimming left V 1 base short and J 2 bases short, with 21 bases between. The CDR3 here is CASSEGLRGIGWPYEQYF. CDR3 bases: TGTGCCAGCAGTGAAGGGCTCAGGGGAATTGGGTGGCCCTACGAGCAGTACTTC.

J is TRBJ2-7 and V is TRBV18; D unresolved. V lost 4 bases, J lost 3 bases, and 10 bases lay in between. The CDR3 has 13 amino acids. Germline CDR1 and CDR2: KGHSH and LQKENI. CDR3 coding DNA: TGTGCCAGCTCACTCGGTTTTAACTACGAGCAGTACTTC. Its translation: CASSLGFNYEQYF. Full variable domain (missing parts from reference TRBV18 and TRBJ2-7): NAGVMQNPRHLVRRRGQEARLRCSPMKGHSHVYWYRQLPEEGLKFMVYLQKENIIDESGMPKERFSAEFPKEGPSILRIQQVVRGDSAAYFCASSLGFNYEQYFGPGTRLTVT.

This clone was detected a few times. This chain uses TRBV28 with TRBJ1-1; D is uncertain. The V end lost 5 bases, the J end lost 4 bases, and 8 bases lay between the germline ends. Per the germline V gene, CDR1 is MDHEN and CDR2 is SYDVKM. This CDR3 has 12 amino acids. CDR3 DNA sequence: TGTGCCAGCAGTACACCGGGCACTGAAGCTTTCTTT. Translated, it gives CASSTPGTEAFF.

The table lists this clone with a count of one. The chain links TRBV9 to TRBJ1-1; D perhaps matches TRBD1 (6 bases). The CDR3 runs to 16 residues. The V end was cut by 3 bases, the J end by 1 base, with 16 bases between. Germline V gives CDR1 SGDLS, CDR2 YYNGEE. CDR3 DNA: TGTGCCAGCAGCGCGCTACAGGGTAGAGGGAACACTGAAGCTTTCTTT. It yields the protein CASSALQGRGNTEAFF.

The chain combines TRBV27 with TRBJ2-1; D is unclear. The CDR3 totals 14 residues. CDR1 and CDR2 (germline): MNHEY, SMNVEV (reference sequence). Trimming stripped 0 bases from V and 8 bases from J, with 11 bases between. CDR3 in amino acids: CASSLSTVFDEQFF. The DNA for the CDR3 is TGTGCCAGCAGTTTATCCACAGTGTTCGATGAGCAGTTCTTC.

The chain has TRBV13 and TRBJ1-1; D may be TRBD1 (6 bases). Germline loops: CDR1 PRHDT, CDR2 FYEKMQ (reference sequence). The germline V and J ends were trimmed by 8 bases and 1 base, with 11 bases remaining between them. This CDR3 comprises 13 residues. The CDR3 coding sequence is TGTGCCAGCCTCCGACAGGCGAACACTGAAGCTTTCTTT. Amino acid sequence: CASLRQANTEAFF.

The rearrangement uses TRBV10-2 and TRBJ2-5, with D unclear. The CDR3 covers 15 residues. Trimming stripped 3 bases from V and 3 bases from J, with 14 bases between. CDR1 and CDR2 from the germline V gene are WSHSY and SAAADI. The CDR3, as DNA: TGCGCCAGCAGTGAAGTGGGAAAAGTTGAAGAGACCCAGTACTTC. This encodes CASSEVGKVEETQYF.

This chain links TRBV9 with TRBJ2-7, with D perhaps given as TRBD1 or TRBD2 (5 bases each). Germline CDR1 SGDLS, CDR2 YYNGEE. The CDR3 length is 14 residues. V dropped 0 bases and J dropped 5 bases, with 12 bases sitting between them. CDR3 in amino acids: CASSVGRSGNEQYF. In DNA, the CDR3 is TGTGCCAGCAGCGTAGGGAGGTCAGGGAACGAGCAGTACTTC.

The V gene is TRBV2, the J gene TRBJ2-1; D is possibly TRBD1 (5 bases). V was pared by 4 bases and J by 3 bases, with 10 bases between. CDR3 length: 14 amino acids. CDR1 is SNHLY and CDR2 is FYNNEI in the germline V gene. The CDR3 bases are TGTGCCAGCAGTGGACAGCATTACTACAATGAGCAGTTCTTC. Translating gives CASSGQHYYNEQFF.